Below, 5 T cell receptor beta chains from the same sample are listed, as sequenced in a study of T cells in Graves' hyperthyroidism and ophthalmopathy. RNA transcripts gave rise to amplified TCR beta CDR3 regions. The HTBI primer set drove a first-round RT-PCR of the TCR CDR3. TCRdb reanalysed the multiplex PCR reads using MiXCR and keeps one entry per CDR3 protein. The table shows around 620,000 distinct CDR3 sequences, with about 45% occurring only once. The sample taken for sequencing was peripheral blood or thyroid tissue (not recorded which). The receptors shown here come from an adult woman with Graves' disease, either hyperthyroidism or ophthalmopathy (not recorded which).

As to this clonotype: A read error may explain this, as a much larger clone is one base away. J is TRBJ1-2 and V is TRBV12-3 or TRBV12-4, with D uncertain. CDR3 length: 15 residues. V lost 8 bases, J lost 0 bases, and 16 bases lay in between. CDR3: CASCHCDNPNYGYTF. Written as DNA, the CDR3 is TGTGCCAGCTGCCACTGTGACAATCCTAACTATGGCTACACCTTC.

This CDR3 reads CASSEGETLAGGREQYF. The CDR3 DNA sequence: TGTGCCAGCAGTGAAGGGGAGACTCTAGCGGGAGGGCGGGAGCAGTACTTC. The chain uses TRBV2 and TRBJ2-7; 12 positions match TRBD2. Germline CDR1 SNHLY, CDR2 FYNNEI. The length of the CDR3 is 17 residues. The J segment lost 7 bases and the V segment lost 1 base, leaving 11 bases of the junction unmatched.

The chain couples TRBV10-3 to TRBJ1-1; perhaps TRBD1 as D (5 bases). V lost 10 bases to trimming and J lost 3 bases, with 15 bases between them. CDR3 length equals 13 residues. Per the germline V gene, CDR1 is ENHRY and CDR2 is SYGVKD. CDR3 nucleotides: TGTGCCACAAACACAGGAGCCTACACTGAAGCTTTCTTT. It encodes CATNTGAYTEAFF.

This clonotype came up once. Being one base from a much bigger clone, this may be a read error. The rearrangement joins TRBV7-2 to TRBJ2-7; the D gene could be TRBD1 or TRBD2 (5 bases each). This CDR3 comprises 17 residues. Germline values: CDR1 SGHTA, CDR2 FQGNSA. V shed 5 bases and J shed 3 bases, with 23 bases lying between them. This CDR3 is CASSPHVRGARIYEQYF. In DNA, the CDR3 is TGTGCCAGCAGCCCTCATGTGAGGGGCGCAAGGATCTACGAGCAGTACTTC.

The rearrangement uses TRBV7-6 and TRBJ1-1; D perhaps matches TRBD1 (5 bases). Trimming took off 5 bases at V and 6 bases at J, with 16 bases between the two ends. This CDR3 spans 14 amino acids. Germline CDR1 and CDR2: SGHVS and FNYEAQ. CDR3 bases: TGTGCCAGCAGCAGTCCCGGGACCATGGCTGAAGCTTTCTTT. Translated, it gives CASSSPGTMAEAFF.